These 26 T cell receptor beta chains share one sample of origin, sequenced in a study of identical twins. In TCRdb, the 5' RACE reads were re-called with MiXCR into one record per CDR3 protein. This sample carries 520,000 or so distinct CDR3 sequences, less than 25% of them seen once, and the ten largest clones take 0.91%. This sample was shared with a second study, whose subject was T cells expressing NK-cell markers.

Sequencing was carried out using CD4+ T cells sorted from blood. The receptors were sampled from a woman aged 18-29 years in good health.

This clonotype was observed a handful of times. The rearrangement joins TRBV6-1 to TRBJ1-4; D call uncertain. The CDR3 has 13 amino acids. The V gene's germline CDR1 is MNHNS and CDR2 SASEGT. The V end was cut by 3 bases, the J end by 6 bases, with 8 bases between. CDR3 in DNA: TGTGCCAGCAGTGACGCGCGGGATGAAAAACTGTTTTTT. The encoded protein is CASSDARDEKLFF.

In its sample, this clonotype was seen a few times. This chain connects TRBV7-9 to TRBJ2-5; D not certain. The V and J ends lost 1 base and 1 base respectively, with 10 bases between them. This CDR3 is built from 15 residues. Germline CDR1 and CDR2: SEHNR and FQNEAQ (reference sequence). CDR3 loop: CASSLGGAIQETQYF. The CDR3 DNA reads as TGTGCCAGCAGCTTAGGTGGCGCGATCCAAGAGACCCAGTACTTC.

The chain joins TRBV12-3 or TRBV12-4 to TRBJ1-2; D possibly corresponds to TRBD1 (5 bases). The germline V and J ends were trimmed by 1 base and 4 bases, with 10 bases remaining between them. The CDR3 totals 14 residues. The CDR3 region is CASSLGRAFYGYTF. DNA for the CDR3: TGTGCCAGCAGTTTAGGCAGGGCCTTCTATGGCTACACCTTC.

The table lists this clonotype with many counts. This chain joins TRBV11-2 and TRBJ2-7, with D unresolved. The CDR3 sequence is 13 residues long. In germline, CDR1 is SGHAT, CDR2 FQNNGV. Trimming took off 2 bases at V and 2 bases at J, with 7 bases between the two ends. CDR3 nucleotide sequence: TGTGCCAGCAGCTTATTACAGACCTACGAGCAGTACTTC. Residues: CASSLLQTYEQYF.

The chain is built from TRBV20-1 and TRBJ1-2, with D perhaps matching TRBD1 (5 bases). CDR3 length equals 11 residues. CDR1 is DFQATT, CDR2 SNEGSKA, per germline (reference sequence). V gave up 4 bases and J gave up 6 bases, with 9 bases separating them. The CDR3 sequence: CSATQGHGYTF. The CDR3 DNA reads TGCAGTGCTACCCAGGGCCATGGCTACACCTTC.

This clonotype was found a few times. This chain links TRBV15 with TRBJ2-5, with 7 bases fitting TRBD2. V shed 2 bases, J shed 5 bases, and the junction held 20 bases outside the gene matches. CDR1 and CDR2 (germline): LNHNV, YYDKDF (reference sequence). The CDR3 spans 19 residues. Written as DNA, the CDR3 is TGTGCCACCAGCAGACCCGATCGCGGGAGAACCGGTGCCGTGGAGACCCAGTACTTC. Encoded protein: CATSRPDRGRTGAVETQYF.

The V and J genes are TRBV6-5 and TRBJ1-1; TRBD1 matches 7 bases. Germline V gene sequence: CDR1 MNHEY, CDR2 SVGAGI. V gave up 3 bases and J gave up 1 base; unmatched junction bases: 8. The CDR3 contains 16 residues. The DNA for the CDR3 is TGTGCCAGCAGTTATCCGACAGGGTTGGCGAACACTGAAGCTTTCTTT. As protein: CASSYPTGLANTEAFF.

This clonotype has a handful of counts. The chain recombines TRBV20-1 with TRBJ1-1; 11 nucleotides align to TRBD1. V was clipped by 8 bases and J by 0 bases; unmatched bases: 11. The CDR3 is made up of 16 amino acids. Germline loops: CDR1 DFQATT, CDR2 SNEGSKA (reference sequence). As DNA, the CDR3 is TGCAGTACCAGGACAGGGGGCGAATTAGTGAACACTGAAGCTTTCTTT. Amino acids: CSTRTGGELVNTEAFF.

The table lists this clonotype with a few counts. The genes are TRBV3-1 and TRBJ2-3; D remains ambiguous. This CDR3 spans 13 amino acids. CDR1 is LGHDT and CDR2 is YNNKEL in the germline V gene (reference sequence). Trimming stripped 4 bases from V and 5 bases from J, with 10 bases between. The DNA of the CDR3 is TGTGCCAGCAGCCGACGACGCCTAGATACGCAGTATTTT. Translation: CASSRRRLDTQYF.

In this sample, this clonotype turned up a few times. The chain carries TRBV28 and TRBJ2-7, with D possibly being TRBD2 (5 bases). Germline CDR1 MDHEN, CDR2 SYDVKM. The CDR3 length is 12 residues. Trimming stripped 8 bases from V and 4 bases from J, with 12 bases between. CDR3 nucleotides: TGTGCCAGCTGCATTGCGGGTTACGAGCAGTACTTC. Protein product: CASCIAGYEQYF.

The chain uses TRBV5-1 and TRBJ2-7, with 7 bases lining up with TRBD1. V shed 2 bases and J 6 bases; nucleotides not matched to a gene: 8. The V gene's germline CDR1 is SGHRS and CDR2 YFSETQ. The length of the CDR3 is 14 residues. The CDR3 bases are TGCGCCAGCAGCTTCTCCGGGACAGTAGGCGAGCAGTACTTC. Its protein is CASSFSGTVGEQYF.

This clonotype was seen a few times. The CDR3, as DNA: TGCAGCGGAACAGGGGTCTACAATGAGCAGTTCTTC. Its protein product is CSGTGVYNEQFF. The chain carries TRBV29-1 and TRBJ2-1; 7 bases match TRBD1. This CDR3 spans 12 amino acids. The V and J ends lost 7 bases and 3 bases, in that order; junction bases with no gene match: 3. Germline CDR1 is SQVTM and CDR2 is ANQGSEA.

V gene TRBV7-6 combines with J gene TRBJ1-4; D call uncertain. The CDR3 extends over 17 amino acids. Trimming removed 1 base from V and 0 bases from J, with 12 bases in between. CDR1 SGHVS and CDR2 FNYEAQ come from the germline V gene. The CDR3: CASSLGPGPSTNEKLFF. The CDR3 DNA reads TGTGCCAGCAGCTTAGGGCCCGGGCCCTCAACTAATGAAAAACTGTTTTTT.

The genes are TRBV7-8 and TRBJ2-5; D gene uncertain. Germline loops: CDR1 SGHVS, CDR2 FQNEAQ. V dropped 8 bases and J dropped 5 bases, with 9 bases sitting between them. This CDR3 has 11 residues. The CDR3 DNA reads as TGTGCCAGCGCTGGAGCGGAGACCCAGTACTTC. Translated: CASAGAETQYF.

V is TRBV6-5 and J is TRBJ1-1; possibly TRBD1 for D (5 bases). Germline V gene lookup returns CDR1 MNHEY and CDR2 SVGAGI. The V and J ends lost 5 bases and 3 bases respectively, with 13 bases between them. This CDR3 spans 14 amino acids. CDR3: CASSNTGFHTEAFF. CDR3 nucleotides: TGTGCCAGCAGTAACACAGGTTTTCACACTGAAGCTTTCTTT.

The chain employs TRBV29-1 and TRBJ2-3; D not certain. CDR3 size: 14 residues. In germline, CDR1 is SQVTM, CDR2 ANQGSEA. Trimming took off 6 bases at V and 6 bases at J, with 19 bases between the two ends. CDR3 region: CSVRSGRRRDTQYF. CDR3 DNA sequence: TGCAGCGTCCGTTCAGGCCGGCGAAGGGATACGCAGTATTTT.

CDR3 in amino acids: CASSPEVAGGSYEQYF. The DNA of the CDR3 is TGTGCCAGCAGCCCAGAGGTAGCGGGAGGGTCCTACGAGCAGTACTTC. V is TRBV9 and J is TRBJ2-7, with 11 bases matching TRBD2. V lost 4 bases, J lost 1 base, and 7 bases stayed unmatched. CDR3 length: 16 residues. Germline assignment: CDR1 SGDLS and CDR2 YYNGEE.

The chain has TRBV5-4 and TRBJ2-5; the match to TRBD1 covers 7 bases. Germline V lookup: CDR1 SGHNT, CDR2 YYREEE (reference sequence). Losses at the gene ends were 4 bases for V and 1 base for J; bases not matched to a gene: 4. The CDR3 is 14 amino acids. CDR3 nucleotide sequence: TGTGCCAGCAGCCCGGGACAGCGCCAAGAGACCCAGTACTTC. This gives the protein CASSPGQRQETQYF.

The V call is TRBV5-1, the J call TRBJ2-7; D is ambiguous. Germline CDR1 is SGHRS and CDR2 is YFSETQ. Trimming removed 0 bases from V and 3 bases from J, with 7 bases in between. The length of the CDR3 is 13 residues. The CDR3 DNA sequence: TGCGCCAGCAGCTTGGCGACTGGCTACGAGCAGTACTTC. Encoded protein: CASSLATGYEQYF.

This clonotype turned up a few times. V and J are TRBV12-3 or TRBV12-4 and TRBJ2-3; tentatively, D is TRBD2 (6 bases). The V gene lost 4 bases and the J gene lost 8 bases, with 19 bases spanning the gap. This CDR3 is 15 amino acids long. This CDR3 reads CASSSRDGGLGTQYF. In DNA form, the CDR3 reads TGTGCCAGCAGTTCAAGGGACGGAGGGTTGGGTACGCAGTATTTT.

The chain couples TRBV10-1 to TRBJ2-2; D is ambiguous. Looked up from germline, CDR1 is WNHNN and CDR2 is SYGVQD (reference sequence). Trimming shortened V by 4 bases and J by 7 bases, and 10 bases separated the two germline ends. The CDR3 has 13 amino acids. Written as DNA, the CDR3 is TGCGCCAGCAGTGGTGTCCAAGGCGGGGAGCTGTTTTTT. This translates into CASSGVQGGELFF.

The CDR3 is CASSPSGSITGELFF. CDR3 nucleotide sequence: TGTGCCAGCAGCCCTAGCGGGAGTATTACCGGGGAGCTGTTTTTT. The gene calls are TRBV7-9 and TRBJ2-2, with 10 bases identical to TRBD2. This CDR3 is 15 amino acids long. The junction had 5 bases not matched to a gene; V was cut back by 5 bases and J by 5 bases. CDR1 is SEHNR, CDR2 FQNEAQ, per germline (reference sequence).

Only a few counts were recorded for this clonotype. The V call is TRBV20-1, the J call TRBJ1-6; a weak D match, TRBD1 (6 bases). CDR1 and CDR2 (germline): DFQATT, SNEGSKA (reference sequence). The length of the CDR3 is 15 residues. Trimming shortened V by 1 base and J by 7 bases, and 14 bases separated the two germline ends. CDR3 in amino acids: CSARVSGRGNSPLHF. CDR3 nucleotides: TGCAGTGCTAGAGTCTCGGGCAGGGGCAATTCACCCCTCCACTTT.

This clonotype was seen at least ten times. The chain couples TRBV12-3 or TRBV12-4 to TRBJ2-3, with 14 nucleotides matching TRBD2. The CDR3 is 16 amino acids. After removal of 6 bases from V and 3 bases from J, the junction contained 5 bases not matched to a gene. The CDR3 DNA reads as TGTGCCAGCAGCTTGGGGACTAGCGGGAGTACAGATACGCAGTATTTT. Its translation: CASSLGTSGSTDTQYF.

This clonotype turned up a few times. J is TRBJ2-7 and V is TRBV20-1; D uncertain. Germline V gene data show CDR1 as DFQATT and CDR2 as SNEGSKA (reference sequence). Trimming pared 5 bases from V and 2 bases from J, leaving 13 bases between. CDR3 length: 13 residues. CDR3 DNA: TGCAGTGCTCCCGACACGAACACCTACGAGCAGTACTTC. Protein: CSAPDTNTYEQYF.

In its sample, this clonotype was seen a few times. The CDR3 DNA reads as TGTGCCAGCACACGGACCGGCAGGGCCAACTATGGCTACACCTTC. This sequence encodes CASTRTGRANYGYTF. The chain employs TRBV6-1 and TRBJ1-2; possible D gene TRBD1, 5 bases. CDR1 is MNHNS and CDR2 is SASEGT in the germline V gene. This CDR3 spans 15 amino acids. V was trimmed by 7 bases and J by 2 bases, leaving 17 bases between them.